This T cell receptor beta chain was found in a study of Graves' ophthalmopathy and Graves' hyperthyroidism. General study points: Most thyroid-expanded clonotypes exceeding 0.001 frequency were also found in blood.

The germline CDR1 and CDR2 sequences are SGDLS and YYNGEE. Trimming left V 3 bases short and J 5 bases short, with 8 bases between. The CDR3 runs 12 residues. Amplification of TCR beta CDR3 regions used RNA transcripts. In the first round, RT-PCR was carried out with HTBI primers, and a multiplex PCR formed the second round. TCRdb passed the multiplex PCR reads through MiXCR, listing each CDR3 protein once. Of 560,000 or so distinct CDR3 sequences in the sample, 35% to 45% are singletons; the top ten hold 4% to 5%. This clonotype has at least ten counts. What it binds is unknown. Other autoimmune diseases, uncontrolled infections, pregnancy or lactation ruled patients out of participation.

The sequence was obtained from an adult man with Graves' hyperthyroidism. Input material: peripheral blood or thyroid tissue (not recorded which). This chain connects TRBV9 to TRBJ1-1; D possibly corresponds to TRBD1 (6 bases). Here the CDR3 DNA reads TGTGCCAGCAGCGCCCAGGGGACTGAAGCTTTCTTT. Protein sequence: CASSAQGTEAFF.